This entry concerns a single TCR beta chain. One junction end does not reproduce the germline sequence, and a read error may be involved. TCR cDNA, made by 5'RACE template switching, carried an added universal primer site and UMIs. Via MiXCR, TCRdb re-called the 5' RACE reads, giving one row per CDR3 protein. The table lists over 110,000 distinct CDR3 sequences, 7% to 9% of them singletons. The sample is drawn from a study of T cells after yellow fever vaccination. This CDR3 region has 14 residues. Looked up from germline, CDR1 is DFQATT and CDR2 is SNEGSKA (reference sequence). Specimen: CD4+ T cells sorted from PBMCs, collected 5 days after the yellow fever booster vaccination. The TCR was taken from a man aged 25-40 years who received the YFV17D yellow fever vaccine. This sequence joins TRBV20-1 and TRBJ2-1; 7 bases fit TRBD2. The CDR3, as DNA: TGCAGTGCCATCACTAGCGCGGCCTACAATGTGCAGTTCTTC. It translates to CSAITSAAYNVQFF.